Given below is one TCR beta chain in context. What it binds is not known. Libraries were prepared by immunoSEQ multiplex PCR; TCRdb keeps only in-frame clonotypes and omits some of them. Among some 20,000 clones, approximately 90% were seen once, and the ten largest hold 11%. This record comes from a study of lymphopenia after photon versus proton radiotherapy. Study-level findings and limits: After lymphocyte nadir, photon-treated repertoires showed oligoclonal expansion, especially CD8+ Temra. Proton therapy kept repertoires fairly stable, unlike photons, which gained effector/memory cells. Post-nadir TCR diversity decline inversely tracked overall survival among those who died.

In germline, CDR1 is SEHNR, CDR2 FQNEAQ (reference sequence). Trimming removed 3 bases at V and 6 bases at J, with 12 bases between. The CDR3 length is 14 residues. The TCR originated in an elderly man with esophageal cancer. The V and J genes are TRBV7-9 and TRBJ2-1; the D gene is possibly TRBD2 (6 bases). The sequencing used peripheral blood, collected from a patient treated with proton-based radiotherapy. The CDR3 sequence: CASSFERLVNEQFF. CDR3 nucleotides: TGTGCCAGCAGCTTCGAACGACTAGTCAATGAGCAGTTCTTC.